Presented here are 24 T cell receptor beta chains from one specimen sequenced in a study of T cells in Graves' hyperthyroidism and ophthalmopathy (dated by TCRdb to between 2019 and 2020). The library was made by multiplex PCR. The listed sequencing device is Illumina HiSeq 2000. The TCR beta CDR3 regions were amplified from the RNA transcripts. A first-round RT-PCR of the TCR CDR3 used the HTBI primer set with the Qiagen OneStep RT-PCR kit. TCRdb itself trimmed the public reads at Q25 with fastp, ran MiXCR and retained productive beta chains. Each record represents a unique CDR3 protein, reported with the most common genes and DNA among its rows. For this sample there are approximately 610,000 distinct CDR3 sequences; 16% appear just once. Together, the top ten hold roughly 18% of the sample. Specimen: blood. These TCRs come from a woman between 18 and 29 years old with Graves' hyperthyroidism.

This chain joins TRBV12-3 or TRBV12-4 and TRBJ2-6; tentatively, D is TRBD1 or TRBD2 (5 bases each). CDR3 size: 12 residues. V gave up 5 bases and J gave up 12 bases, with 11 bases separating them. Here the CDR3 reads CASSPGQGVLTF. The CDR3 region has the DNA TGTGCCAGCAGTCCGGGGCAGGGCGTCCTGACTTTC.

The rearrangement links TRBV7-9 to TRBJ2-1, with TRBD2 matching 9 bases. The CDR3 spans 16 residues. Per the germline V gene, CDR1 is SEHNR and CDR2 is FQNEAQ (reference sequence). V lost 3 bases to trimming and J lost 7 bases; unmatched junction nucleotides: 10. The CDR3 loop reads CASSFLRGGGVNEQFF. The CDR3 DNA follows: TGTGCCAGCAGCTTTTTGCGGGGGGGTGGCGTAAATGAGCAGTTCTTC.

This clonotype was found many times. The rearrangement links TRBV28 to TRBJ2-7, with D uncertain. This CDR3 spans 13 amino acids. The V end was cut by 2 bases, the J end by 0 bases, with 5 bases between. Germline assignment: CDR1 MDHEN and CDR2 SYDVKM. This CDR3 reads CASSLRNSYEQYF. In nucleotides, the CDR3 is TGTGCCAGCAGTTTAAGGAACTCCTACGAGCAGTACTTC. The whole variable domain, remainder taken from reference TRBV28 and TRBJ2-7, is DVKVTQSSRYLVKRTGEKVFLECVQDMDHENMFWYRQDPGLGLRLIYFSYDVKMKEKGDIPEGYSVSREKKERFSLILESASTNQTSMYLCASSLRNSYEQYFGPGTRLTVT.

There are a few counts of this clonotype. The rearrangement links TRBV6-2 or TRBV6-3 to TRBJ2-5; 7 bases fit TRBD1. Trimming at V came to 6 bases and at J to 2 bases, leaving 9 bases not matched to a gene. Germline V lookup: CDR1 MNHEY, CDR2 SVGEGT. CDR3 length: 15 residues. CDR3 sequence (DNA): TGTGCCAGCAGCTCGGGACAGCTAACTCAAGAGACCCAGTACTTC. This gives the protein CASSSGQLTQETQYF.

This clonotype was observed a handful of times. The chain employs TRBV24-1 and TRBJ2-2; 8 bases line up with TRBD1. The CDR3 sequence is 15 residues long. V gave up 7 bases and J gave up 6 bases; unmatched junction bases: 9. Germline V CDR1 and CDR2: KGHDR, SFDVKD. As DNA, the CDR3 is TGTGCCACCAGAGGACTAAGGACAGGGCCCGGGGAGCTGTTTTTT. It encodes CATRGLRTGPGELFF.

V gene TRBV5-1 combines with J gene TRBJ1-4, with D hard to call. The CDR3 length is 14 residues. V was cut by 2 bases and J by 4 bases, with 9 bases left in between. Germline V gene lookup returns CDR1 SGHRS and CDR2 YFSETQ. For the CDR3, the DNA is TGCGCCAGCAGCTTAGGCGGAGGTAATGAAAAACTGTTTTTT. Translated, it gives CASSLGGGNEKLFF.

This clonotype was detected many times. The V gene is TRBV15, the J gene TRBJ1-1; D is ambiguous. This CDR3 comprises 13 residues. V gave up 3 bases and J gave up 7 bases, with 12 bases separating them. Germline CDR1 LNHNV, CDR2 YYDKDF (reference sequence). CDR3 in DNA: TGTGCCACCAGCAGGGACGGCGGTTATGAAGCTTTCTTT. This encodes CATSRDGGYEAFF.

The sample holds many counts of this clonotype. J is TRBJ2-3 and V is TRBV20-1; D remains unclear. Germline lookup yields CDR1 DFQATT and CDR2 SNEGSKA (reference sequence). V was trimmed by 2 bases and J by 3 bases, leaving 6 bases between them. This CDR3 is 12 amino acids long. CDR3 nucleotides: TGCAGTGCTAGACAGGTGACAGATACGCAGTATTTT. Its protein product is CSARQVTDTQYF.

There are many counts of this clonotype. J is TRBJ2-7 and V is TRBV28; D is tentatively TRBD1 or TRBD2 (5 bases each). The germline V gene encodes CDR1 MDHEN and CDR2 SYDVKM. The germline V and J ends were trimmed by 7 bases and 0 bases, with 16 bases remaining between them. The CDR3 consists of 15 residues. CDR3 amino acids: CASTLRDPGSYEQYF. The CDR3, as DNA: TGTGCCAGCACCCTAAGGGACCCCGGCTCCTACGAGCAGTACTTC.

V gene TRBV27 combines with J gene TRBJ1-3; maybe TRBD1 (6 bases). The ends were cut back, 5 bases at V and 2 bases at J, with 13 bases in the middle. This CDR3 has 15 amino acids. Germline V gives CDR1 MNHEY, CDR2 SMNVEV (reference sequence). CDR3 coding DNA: TGTGCCAGCAGTCCCGGGCCAGGGGCTGGAAACACCATATATTTT. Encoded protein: CASSPGPGAGNTIYF.

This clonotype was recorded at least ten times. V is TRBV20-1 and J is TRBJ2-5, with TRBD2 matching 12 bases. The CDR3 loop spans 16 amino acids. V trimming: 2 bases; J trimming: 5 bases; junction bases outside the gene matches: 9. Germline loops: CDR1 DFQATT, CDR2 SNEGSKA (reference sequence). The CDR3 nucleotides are TGCAGTGCTAGATCCACTAGCGGGGGGTCCCTGGAGACCCAGTACTTC. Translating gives CSARSTSGGSLETQYF.

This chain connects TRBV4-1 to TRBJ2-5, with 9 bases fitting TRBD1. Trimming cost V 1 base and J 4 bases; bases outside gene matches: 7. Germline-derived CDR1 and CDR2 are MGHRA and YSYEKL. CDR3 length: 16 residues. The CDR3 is CASSQGFGGQGETQYF. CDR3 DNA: TGCGCCAGCAGCCAAGGGTTTGGGGGACAGGGAGAGACCCAGTACTTC.

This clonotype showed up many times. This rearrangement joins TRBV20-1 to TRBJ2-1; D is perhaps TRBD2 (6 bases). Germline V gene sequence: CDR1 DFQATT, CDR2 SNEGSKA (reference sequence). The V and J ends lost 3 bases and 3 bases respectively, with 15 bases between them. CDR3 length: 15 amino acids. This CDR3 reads CSASRGEDLYNEQFF. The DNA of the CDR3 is TGCAGTGCTAGTCGTGGGGAGGACCTCTACAATGAGCAGTTCTTC.

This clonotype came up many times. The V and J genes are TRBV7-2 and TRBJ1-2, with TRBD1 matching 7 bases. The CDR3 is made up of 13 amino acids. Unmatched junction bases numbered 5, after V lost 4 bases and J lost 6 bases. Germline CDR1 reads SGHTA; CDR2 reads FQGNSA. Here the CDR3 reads CASSSQGEDGYTF. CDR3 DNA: TGTGCCAGCAGCTCCCAGGGGGAGGATGGCTACACCTTC. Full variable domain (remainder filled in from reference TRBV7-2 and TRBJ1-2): GAGVSQSPSNKVTEKGKDVELRCDPISGHTALYWYRQSLGQGLEFLIYFQGNSAPDKSGLPSDRFSAERTGGSVSTLTIQRTQQEDSAVYLCASSSQGEDGYTFGSGTRLTVV.

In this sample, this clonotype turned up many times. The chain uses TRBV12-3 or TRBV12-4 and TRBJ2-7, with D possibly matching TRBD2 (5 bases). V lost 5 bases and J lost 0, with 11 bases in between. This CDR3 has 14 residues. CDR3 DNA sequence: TGTGCCAGCAGTGTCACCGGGATCTCCTACGAGCAGTACTTC. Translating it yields CASSVTGISYEQYF.

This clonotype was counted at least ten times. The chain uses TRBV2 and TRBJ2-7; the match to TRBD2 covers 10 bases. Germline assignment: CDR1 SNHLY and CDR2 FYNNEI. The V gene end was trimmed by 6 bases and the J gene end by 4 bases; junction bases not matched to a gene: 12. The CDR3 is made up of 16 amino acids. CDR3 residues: CASRIPEAGGLYEQYF. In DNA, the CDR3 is TGTGCCAGCAGAATACCAGAAGCGGGGGGGCTGTACGAGCAGTACTTC.

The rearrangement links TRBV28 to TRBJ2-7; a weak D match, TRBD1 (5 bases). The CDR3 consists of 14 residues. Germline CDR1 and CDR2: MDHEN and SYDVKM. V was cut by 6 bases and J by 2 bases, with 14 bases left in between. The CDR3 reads CASSFPGITYEQYF. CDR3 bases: TGTGCCAGCAGCTTCCCAGGGATTACCTACGAGCAGTACTTC.

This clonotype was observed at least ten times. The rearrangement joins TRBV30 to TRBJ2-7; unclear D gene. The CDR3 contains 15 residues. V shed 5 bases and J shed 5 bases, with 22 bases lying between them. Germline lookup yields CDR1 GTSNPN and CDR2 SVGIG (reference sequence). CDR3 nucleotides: TGTGCCTGGGTTGCCGAGGTAGGGCTACGGAACGAGCAGTACTTC. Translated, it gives CAWVAEVGLRNEQYF.

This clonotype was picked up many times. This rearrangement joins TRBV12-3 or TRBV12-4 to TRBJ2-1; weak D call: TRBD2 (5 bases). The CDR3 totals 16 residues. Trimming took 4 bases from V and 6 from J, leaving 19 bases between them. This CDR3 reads CASSSGLQLSGNEQFF. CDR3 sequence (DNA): TGTGCCAGCAGTTCAGGACTCCAGCTTAGTGGCAATGAGCAGTTCTTC.

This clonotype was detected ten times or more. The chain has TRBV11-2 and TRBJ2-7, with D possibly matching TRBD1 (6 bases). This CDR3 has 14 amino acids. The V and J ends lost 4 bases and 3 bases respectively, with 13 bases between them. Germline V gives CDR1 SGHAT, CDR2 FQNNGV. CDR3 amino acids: CASSSQTGHYEQYF. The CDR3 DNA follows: TGTGCCAGCAGCTCTCAGACAGGACACTACGAGCAGTACTTC. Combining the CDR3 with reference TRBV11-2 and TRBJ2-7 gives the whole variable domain EAGVAQSPRYKIIEKRQSVAFWCNPISGHATLYWYQQILGQGPKLLIQFQNNGVVDDSQLPKDRFSAERLKGVDSTLKIQPAKLEDSAVYLCASSSQTGHYEQYFGPGTRLTVT.

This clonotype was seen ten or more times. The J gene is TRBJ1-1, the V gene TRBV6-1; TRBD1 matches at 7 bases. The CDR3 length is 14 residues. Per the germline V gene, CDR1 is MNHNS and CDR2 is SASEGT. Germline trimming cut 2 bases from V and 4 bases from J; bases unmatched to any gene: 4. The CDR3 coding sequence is TGTGCCAGCAGTGAAACACAGGGGAGCACTGAAGCTTTCTTT. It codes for CASSETQGSTEAFF.

CDR3 DNA sequence: TGTGCCAGCAGCTTAGAAGTGGCAGGGCTGAATCAGCCCCAGCATTTT. It codes for CASSLEVAGLNQPQHF. The chain employs TRBV7-8 and TRBJ1-5; possibly TRBD1 for D (5 bases). The V end lost 1 base, the J end lost 4 bases, and 14 bases lay between the germline ends. The length of the CDR3 is 16 residues. CDR1 is SGHVS, CDR2 FQNEAQ, per germline.

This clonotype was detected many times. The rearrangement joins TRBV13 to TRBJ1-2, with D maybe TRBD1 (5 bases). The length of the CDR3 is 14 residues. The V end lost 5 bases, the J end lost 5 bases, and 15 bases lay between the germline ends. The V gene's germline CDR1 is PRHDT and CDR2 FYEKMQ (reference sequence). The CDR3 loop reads CASSRRDLRYGYTF. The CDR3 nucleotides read TGTGCCAGCAGCCGTCGGGACCTCCGGTATGGCTACACCTTC.

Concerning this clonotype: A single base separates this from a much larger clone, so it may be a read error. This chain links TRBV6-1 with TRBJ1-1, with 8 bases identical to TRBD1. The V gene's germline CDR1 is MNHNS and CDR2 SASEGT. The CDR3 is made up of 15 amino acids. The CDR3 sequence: CASSPGRGRDTKAFF. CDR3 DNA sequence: TGTGCCAGCAGTCCGGGCAGGGGGCGAGACACTAAAGCTTTCTTT.